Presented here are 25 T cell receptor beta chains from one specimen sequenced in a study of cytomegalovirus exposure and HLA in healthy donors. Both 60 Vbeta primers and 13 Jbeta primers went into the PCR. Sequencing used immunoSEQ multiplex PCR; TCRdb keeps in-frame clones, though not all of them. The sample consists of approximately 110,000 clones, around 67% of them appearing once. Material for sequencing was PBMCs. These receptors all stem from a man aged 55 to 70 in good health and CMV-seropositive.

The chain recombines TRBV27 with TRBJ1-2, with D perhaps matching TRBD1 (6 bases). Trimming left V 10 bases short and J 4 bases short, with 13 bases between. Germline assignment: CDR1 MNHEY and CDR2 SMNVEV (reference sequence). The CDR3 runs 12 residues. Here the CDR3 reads CATNRVGYGYTF. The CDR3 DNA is TGTGCCACGAACAGGGTTGGCTATGGCTACACCTTC.

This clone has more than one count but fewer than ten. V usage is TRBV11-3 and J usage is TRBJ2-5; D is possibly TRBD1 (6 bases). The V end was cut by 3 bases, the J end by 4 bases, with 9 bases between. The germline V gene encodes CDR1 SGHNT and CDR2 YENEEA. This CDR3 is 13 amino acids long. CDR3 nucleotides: TGTGCCAGCAGCTTTTTGGGGGCAGAGACCCAGTACTTC. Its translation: CASSFLGAETQYF.

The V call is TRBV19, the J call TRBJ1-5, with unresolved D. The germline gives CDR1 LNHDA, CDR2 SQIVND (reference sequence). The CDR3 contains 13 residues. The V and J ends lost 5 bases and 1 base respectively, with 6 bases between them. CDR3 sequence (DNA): TGTGCCAGTAGTGCGAACAGCAATCAGCCCCAGCATTTT. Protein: CASSANSNQPQHF.

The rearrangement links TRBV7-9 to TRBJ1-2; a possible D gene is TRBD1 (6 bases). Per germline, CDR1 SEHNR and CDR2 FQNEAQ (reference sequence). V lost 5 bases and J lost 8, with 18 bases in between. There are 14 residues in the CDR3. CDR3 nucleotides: TGTGCCAGCAGCCACACGACAGGAGATCAAGGCTACACCTTC. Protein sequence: CASSHTTGDQGYTF.

In nucleotides, the CDR3 is TGTGCCAGCAGTTACTCTAGCGGGGACTACAATGAGCAGTTCTTC. Protein product: CASSYSSGDYNEQFF. The rearrangement uses TRBV6-6 and TRBJ2-1, with 8 bases matching TRBD2. Trimming cost V 0 bases and J 3 bases; bases outside gene matches: 1. The germline V gene encodes CDR1 MNHNY and CDR2 SVGAGI (reference sequence). The CDR3 has 15 amino acids.

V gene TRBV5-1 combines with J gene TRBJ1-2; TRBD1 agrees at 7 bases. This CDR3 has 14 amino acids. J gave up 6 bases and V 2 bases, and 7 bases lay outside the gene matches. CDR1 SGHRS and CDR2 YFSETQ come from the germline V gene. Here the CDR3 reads CASSLRGQTDGYTF. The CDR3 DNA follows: TGCGCCAGCAGCTTAAGGGGGCAAACTGATGGCTACACCTTC.

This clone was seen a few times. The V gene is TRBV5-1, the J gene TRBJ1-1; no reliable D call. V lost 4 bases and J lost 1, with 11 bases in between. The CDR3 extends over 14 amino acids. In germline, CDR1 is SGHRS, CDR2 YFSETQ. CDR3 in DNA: TGCGCCAGCAGCCTAGCCGGCGGGAACACTGAAGCTTTCTTT. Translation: CASSLAGGNTEAFF.

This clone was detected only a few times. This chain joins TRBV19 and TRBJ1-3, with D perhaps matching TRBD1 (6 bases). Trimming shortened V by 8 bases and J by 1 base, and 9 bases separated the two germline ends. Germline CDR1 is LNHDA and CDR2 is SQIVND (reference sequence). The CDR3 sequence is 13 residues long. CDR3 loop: CASSGQSGNTIYF. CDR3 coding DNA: TGTGCCAGTTCTGGACAGTCTGGAAACACCATATATTTT. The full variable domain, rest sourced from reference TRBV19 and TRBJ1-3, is DGGITQSPKYLFRKEGQNVTLSCEQNLNHDAMYWYRQDPGQGLRLIYYSQIVNDFQKGDIAEGYSVSREKKESFPLTVTSAQKNPTAFYLCASSGQSGNTIYFGEGSWLTVV.

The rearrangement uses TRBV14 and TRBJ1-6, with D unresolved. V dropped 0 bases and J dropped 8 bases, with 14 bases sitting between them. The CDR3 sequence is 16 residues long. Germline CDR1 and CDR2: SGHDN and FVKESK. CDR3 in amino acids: CASSQDAGRADSPLHF. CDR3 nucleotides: TGTGCCAGCAGCCAAGATGCGGGGAGGGCGGATTCACCCCTCCACTTT.

This CDR3 reads CAISPPRGEQFF. The CDR3 nucleotides are TGTGCCATCAGCCCCCCCCGCGGGGAGCAGTTCTTC. The chain joins TRBV10-3 to TRBJ2-1, with D perhaps TRBD2 (5 bases). Germline V lookup: CDR1 ENHRY, CDR2 SYGVKD. The germline V and J ends were trimmed by 6 bases and 10 bases, with 13 bases remaining between them. The CDR3 length is 12 residues.

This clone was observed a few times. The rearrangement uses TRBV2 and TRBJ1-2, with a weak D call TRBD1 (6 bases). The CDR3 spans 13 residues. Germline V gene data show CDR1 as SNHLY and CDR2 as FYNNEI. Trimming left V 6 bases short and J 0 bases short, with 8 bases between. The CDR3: CASRRDTNYGYTF. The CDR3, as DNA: TGTGCCAGCAGGAGGGACACTAACTATGGCTACACCTTC.

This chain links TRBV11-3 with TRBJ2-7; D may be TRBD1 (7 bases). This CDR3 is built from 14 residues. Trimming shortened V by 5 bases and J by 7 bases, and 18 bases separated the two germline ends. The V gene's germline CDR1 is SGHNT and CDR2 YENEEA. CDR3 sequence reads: CASSLYGDSGEQYF. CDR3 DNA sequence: TGTGCCAGCAGCCTTTATGGGGACAGCGGGGAGCAGTACTTC. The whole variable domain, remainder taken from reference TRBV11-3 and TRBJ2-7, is EAGVVQSPRYKIIEKKQPVAFWCNPISGHNTLYWYLQNLGQGPELLIRYENEEAVDDSQLPKDRFSAERLKGVDSTLKIQPAELGDSAVYLCASSLYGDSGEQYFGPGTRLTVT.

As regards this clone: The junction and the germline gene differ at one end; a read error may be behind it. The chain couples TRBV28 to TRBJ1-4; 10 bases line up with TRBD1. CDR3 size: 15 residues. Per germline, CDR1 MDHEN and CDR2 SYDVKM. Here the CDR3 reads CASSSHSGQGSFRLF. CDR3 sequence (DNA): TGTGCCAGCAGTTCTCACTCGGGACAGGGGAGTTTTCGGCTTTTT.

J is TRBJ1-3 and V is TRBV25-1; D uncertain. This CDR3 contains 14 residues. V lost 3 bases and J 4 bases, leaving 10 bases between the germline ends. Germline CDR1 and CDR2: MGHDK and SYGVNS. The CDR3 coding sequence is TGTGCCAGCAGTGATCCCCCCGGGGGAAACACCATATATTTT. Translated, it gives CASSDPPGGNTIYF. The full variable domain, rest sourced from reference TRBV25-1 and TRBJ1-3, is EADIYQTPRYLVIGTGKKITLECSQTMGHDKMYWYQQDPGMELHLIHYSYGVNSTEKGDLSSESTVSRIRTEHFPLTLESARPSHTSQYLCASSDPPGGNTIYFGEGSWLTVV.

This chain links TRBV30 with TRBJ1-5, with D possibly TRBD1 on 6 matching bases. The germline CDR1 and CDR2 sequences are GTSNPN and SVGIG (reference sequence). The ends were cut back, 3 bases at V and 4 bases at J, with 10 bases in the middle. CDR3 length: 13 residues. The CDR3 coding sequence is TGTGCCTGGAGCCCAGGGGATAATCAGCCCCAGCATTTT. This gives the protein CAWSPGDNQPQHF.

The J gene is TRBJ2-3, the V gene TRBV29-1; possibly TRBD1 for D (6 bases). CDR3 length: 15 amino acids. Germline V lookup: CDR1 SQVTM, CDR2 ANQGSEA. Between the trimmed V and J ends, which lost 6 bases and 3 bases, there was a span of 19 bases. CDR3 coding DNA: TGCAGCGTGGCCTGGTACAGGGAGTTAACAGATACGCAGTATTTT. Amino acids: CSVAWYRELTDTQYF.

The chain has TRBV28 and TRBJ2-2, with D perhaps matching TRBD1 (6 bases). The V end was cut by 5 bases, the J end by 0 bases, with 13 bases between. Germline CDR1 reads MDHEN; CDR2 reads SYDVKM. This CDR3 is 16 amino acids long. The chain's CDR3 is CASSPPDRPNTGELFF. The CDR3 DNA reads TGTGCCAGCAGTCCACCGGACAGACCGAACACCGGGGAGCTGTTTTTT.

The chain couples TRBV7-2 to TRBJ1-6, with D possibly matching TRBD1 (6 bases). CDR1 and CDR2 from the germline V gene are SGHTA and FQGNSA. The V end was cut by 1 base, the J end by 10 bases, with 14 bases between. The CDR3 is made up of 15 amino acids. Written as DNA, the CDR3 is TGTGCCAGCAGCTTAGTCGGGACATCGTCCTCACCCCTCCACTTT. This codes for CASSLVGTSSSPLHF.

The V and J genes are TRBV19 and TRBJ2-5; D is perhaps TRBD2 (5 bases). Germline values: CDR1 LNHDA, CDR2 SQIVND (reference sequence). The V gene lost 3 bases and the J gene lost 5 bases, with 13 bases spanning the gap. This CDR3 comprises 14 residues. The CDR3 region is CASSIGGSQETQYF. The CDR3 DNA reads TGTGCCAGTAGTATTGGTGGGAGTCAGGAGACCCAGTACTTC.

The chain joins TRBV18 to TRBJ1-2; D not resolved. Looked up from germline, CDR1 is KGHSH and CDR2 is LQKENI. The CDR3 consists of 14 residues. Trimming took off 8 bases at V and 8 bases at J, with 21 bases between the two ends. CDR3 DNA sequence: TGTGCCAGCCGTCGAGCGGCCGGGGATGACGGCTACACCTTC. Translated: CASRRAAGDDGYTF.

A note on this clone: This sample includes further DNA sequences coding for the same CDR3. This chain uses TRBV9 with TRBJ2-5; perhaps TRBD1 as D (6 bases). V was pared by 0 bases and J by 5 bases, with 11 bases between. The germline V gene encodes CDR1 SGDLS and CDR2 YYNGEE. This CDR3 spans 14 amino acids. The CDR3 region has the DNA TGTGCCAGCAGCGTAGGTACAGGGCGGGAGACCCAGTACTTC. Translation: CASSVGTGRETQYF. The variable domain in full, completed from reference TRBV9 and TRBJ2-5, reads DSGVTQTPKHLITATGQRVTLRCSPRSGDLSVYWYQQSLDQGLQFLIQYYNGEERAKGNILERFSAQQFPDLHSELNLSSLELGDSALYFCASSVGTGRETQYFGPGTRLLVL.

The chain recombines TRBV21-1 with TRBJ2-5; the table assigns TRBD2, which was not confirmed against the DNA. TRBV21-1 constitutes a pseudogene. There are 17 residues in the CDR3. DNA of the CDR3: TGTGCCAGCAGCAAAGTTCGGGGGATGGCCTTCCAAGAGACCCAGTACTTC. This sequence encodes CASSKVRGMAFQETQYF.

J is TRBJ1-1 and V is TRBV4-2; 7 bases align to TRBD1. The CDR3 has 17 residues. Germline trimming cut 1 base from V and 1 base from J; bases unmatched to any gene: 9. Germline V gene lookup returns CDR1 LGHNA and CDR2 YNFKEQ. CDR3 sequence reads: CASSQGVPGQTNTEAFF. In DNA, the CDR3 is TGTGCCAGCAGCCAAGGAGTCCCGGGACAGACGAACACTGAAGCTTTCTTT.

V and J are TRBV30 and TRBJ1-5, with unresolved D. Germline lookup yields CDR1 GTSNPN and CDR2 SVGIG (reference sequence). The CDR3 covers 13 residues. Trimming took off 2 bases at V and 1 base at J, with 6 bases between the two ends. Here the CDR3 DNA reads TGTGCCTGGAGTCTGCGGAGCAATCAGCCCCAGCATTTT. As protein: CAWSLRSNQPQHF.

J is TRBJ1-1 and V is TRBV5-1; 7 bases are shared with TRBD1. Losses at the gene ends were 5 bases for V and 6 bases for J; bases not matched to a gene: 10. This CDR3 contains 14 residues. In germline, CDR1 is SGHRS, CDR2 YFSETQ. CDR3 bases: TGCGCCAGCAGTCTAAGGACAGGTGACCCTGAAGCTTTCTTT. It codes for CASSLRTGDPEAFF.